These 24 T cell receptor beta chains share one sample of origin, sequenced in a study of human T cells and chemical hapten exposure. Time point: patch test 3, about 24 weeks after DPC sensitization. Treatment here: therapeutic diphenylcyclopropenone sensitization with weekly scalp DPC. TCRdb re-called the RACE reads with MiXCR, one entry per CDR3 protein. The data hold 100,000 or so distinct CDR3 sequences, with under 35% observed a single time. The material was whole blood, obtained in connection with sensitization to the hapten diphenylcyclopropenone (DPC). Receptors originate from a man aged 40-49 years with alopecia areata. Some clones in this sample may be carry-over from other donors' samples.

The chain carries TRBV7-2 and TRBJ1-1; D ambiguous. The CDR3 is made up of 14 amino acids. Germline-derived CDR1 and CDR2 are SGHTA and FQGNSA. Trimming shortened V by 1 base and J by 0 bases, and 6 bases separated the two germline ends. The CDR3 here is CASSLVTLNTEAFF. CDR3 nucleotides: TGTGCCAGCAGCTTAGTGACTTTGAACACTGAAGCTTTCTTT.

CDR3 sequence: CAWSPLAGVLDTQYF. The CDR3 region has the DNA TGTGCCTGGAGCCCACTAGCGGGAGTGTTGGATACGCAGTATTTT. The V and J genes are TRBV30 and TRBJ2-3; 11 bases line up with TRBD2. The CDR3 covers 15 residues. J gave up 6 bases and V 3 bases, and 8 bases lay outside the gene matches. CDR1 is GTSNPN, CDR2 SVGIG, per germline (reference sequence).

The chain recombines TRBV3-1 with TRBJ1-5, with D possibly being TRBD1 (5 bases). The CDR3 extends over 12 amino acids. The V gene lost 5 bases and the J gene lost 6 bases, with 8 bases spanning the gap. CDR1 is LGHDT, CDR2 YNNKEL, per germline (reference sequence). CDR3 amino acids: CASSGGGQPQHF. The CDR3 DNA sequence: TGTGCCAGCAGCGGGGGGGGTCAGCCCCAGCATTTT.

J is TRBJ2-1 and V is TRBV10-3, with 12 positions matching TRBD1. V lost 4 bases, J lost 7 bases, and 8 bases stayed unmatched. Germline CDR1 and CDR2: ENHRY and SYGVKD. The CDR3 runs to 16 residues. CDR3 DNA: TGTGCCATCAGTGGCCTGGGACAGGGGGCGCCGAATGAGCAGTTCTTC. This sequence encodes CAISGLGQGAPNEQFF.

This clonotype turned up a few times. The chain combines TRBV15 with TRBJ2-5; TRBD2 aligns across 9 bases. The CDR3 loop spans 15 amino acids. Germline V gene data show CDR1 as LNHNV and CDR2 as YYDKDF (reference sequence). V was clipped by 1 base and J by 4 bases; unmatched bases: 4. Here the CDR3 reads CATSRVRAGGETQYF. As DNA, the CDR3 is TGTGCCACCAGCAGAGTTAGAGCGGGAGGAGAGACCCAGTACTTC.

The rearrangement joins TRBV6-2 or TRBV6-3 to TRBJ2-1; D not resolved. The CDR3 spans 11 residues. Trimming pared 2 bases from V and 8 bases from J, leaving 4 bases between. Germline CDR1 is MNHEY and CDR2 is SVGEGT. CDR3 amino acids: CASSYPHEQFF. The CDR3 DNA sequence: TGTGCCAGCAGTTACCCGCATGAGCAGTTCTTC.

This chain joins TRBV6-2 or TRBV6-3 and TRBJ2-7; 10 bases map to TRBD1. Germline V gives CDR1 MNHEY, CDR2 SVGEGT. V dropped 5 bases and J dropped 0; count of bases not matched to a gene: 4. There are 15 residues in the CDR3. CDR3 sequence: CASSQDRGLSYEQYV. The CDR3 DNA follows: TGTGCCAGCAGTCAAGACAGGGGGCTCTCCTACGAGCAGTACGTC.

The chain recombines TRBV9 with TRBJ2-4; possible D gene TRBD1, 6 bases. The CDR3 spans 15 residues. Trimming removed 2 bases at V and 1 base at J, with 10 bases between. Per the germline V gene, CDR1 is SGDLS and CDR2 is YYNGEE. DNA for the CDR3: TGTGCCAGCAGCGTCTCCCAGGGGGCCAAAAACATTCAGTACTTC. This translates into CASSVSQGAKNIQYF. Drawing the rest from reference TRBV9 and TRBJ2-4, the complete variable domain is DSGVTQTPKHLITATGQRVTLRCSPRSGDLSVYWYQQSLDQGLQFLIQYYNGEERAKGNILERFSAQQFPDLHSELNLSSLELGDSALYFCASSVSQGAKNIQYFGAGTRLSVL.

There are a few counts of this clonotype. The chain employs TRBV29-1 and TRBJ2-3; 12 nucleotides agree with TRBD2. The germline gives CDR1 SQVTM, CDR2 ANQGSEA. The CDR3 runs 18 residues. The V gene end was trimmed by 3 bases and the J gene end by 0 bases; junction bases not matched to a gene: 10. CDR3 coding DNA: TGCAGCGTTGACGGAAGCTCCGGACTAGCGGGGAGCACAGATACGCAGTATTTT. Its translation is CSVDGSSGLAGSTDTQYF.

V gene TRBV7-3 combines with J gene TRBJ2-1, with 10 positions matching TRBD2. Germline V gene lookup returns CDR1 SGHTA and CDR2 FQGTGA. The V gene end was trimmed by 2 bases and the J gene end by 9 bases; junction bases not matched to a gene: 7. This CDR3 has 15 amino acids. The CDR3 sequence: CASSLFTSGDGEQFF. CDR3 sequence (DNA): TGTGCCAGCAGCTTATTTACTAGCGGGGACGGTGAGCAGTTCTTC. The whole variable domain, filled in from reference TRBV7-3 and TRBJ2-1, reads GAGVSQTPSNKVTEKGKYVELRCDPISGHTALYWYRQSLGQGPEFLIYFQGTGAADDSGLPNDRFFAVRPEGSVSTLKIQRTERGDSAVYLCASSLFTSGDGEQFFGPGTRLTVL.

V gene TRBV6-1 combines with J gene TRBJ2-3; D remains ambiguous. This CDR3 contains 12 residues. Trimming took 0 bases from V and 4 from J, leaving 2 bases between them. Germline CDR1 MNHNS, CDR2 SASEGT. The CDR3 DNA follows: TGTGCCAGCAGTGAAGCTTCAGATACGCAGTATTTT. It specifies CASSEASDTQYF.

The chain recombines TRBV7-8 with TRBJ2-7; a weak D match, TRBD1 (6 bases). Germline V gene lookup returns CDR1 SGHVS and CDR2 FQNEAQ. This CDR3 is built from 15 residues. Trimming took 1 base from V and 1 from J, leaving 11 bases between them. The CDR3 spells CASSLETGPSYEQYV. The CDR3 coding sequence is TGTGCCAGCAGCTTAGAGACAGGCCCGTCCTACGAGCAGTACGTC.

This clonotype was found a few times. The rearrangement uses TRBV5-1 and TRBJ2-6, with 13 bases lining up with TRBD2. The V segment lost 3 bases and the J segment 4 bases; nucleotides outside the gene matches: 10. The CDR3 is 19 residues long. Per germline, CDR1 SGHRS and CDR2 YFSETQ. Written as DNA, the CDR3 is TGCGCCAGCAGCTCCGGGACTAGCGGGATGGGGGCAGGGGCCAACGTCCTGACTTTC. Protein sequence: CASSSGTSGMGAGANVLTF.

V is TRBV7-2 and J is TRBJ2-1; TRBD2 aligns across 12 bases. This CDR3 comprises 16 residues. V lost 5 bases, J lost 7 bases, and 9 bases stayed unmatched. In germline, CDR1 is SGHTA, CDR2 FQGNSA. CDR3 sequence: CASSMLAGGGWNEQFF. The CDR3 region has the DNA TGTGCCAGCAGCATGCTAGCGGGAGGGGGTTGGAATGAGCAGTTCTTC.

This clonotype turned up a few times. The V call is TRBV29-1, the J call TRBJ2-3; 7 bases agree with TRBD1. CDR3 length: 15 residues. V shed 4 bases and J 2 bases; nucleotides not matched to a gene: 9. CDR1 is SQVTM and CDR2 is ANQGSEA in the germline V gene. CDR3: CSVVDGDRNTDTQYF. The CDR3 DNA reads TGCAGCGTTGTAGATGGGGACAGAAACACAGATACGCAGTATTTT.

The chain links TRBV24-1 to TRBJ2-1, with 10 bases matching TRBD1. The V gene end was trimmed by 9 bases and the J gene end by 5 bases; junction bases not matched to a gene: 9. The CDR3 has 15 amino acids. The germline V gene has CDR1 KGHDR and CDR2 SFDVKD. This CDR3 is CATRATGGLDNEQFF. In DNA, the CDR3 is TGTGCCACCCGAGCGACAGGGGGCCTGGACAATGAGCAGTTCTTC.

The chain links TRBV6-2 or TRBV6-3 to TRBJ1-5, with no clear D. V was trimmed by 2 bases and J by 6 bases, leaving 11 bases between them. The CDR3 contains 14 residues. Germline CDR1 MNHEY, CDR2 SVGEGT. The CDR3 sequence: CASSYRSDRQPQHF. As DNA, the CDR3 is TGTGCCAGCAGTTACCGATCTGATCGTCAGCCCCAGCATTTT.

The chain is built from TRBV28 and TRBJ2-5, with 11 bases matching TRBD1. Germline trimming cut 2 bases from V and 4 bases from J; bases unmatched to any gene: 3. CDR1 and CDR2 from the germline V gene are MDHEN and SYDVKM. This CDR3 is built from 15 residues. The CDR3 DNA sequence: TGTGCCAGCAGTTTACAAGGACAGGGGGCAGAGACCCAGTACTTC. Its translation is CASSLQGQGAETQYF.

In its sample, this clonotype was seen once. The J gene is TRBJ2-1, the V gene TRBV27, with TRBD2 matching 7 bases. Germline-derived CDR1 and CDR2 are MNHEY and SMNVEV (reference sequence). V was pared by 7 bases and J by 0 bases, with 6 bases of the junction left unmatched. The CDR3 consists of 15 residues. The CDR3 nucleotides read TGTGCCAGCAACCGGGGCGGGAGCTCCTACAATGAGCAGTTCTTC. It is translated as CASNRGGSSYNEQFF.

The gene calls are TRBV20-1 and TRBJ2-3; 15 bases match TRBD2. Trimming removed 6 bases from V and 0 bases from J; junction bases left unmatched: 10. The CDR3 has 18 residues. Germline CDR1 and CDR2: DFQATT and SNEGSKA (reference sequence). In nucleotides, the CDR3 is TGCAGTGCCCCAGGACTAGCGGGAGGGGGAACTAGCACAGATACGCAGTATTTT. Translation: CSAPGLAGGGTSTDTQYF.

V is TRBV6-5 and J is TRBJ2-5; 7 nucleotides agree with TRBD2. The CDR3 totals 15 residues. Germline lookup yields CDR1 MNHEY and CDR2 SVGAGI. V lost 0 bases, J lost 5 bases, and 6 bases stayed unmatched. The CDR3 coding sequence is TGTGCCAGCAGTTACTCGGGGGAGGGCCGCGAGACCCAGTACTTC. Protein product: CASSYSGEGRETQYF.

The CDR3 sequence: CASSPTGAEQFF. The CDR3 region has the DNA TGTGCCAGCAGCCCAACAGGGGCTGAGCAGTTCTTC. This sequence joins TRBV28 and TRBJ2-1, with TRBD1 matching over 7 bases. The CDR3 is 12 residues long. The V and J ends lost 6 bases and 9 bases, in that order; junction bases with no gene match: 5. CDR1 and CDR2 (germline): MDHEN, SYDVKM. Looking up the rest from reference TRBV28 and TRBJ2-1 gives the full variable domain: DVKVTQSSRYLVKRTGEKVFLECVQDMDHENMFWYRQDPGLGLRLIYFSYDVKMKEKGDIPEGYSVSREKKERFSLILESASTNQTSMYLCASSPTGAEQFFGPGTRLTVL.

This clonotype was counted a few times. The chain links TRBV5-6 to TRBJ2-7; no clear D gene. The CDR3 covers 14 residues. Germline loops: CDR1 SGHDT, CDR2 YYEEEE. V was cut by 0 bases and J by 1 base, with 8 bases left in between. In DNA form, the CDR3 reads TGTGCCAGCAGCTTGGGCGTTGGGTCCTACGAGCAGTACGTC. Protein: CASSLGVGSYEQYV.

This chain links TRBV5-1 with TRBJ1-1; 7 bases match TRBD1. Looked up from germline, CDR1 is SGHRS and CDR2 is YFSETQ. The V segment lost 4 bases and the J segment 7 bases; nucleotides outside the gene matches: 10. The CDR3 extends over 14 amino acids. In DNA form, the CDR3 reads TGCGCCAGCAGCAGCGGGACAGTTAGCCTTGAAGCTTTCTTT. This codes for CASSSGTVSLEAFF.